This is a list of T cell receptor beta chains from one sample in a study of beta chain features in type 1 diabetes. The method was immunoSEQ multiplex PCR; TCRdb's version includes in-frame clones alone and lacks a portion of them. Here the sample spans more than 250,000 clones, more than 13% being singletons. Sample: naive CD4+ T cells from blood. The source of these receptors is a man aged 25 to 40 with type 1 diabetes. The CDR3 runs from the conserved cysteine through the conserved F or W. A D gene is named only where the DNA matches it firmly. The size of a clone is reported for some rows only, either as once, few or many, or as a class for expanded clones.

d_gene: -
abundance: few
j_gene: TRBJ1-1
v_gene: TRBV30
CDR3aa: CRGDEEAFF
CDR3nt: TGTCGGGGGGATGAAGAAGCTTTCTTT

d_gene: -
abundance: -
j_gene: TRBJ1-5
v_gene: TRBV5-1
CDR3aa: CASSLNNQPQHF
CDR3nt: TGCGCCAGCAGCTTAAACAACCAGCCCCAGCATTTT

d_gene: TRBD2
abundance: few
j_gene: TRBJ2-1
v_gene: TRBV9
CDR3aa: CASSVRTSGDNEQFF
CDR3nt: TGTGCCAGCAGCGTCCGCACTAGCGGAGACAATGAGCAGTTCTTC

d_gene: -
abundance: few
j_gene: TRBJ1-1
v_gene: TRBV5-1
CDR3aa: CASSLAEDTEAFF
CDR3nt: TGCGCCAGCAGCTTGGCCGAGGACACTGAAGCTTTCTTT

d_gene: TRBD2
abundance: -
j_gene: TRBJ2-1
v_gene: TRBV5-4
CDR3aa: CASSFTSGSYNEQFF
CDR3nt: TGTGCCAGCAGCTTCACTAGCGGGTCCTACAATGAGCAGTTCTTC

d_gene: TRBD1
abundance: few
j_gene: TRBJ2-1
v_gene: TRBV6-1
CDR3aa: CASGTGNNNEQFF
CDR3nt: TGTGCCAGCGGGACAGGGAACAACAATGAGCAGTTCTTC

d_gene: -
abundance: -
j_gene: TRBJ2-7
v_gene: TRBV9
CDR3aa: CASSVGLLPSYEQYF
CDR3nt: TGTGCCAGCAGCGTGGGCCTCCTACCCTCCTACGAGCAGTACTTC

d_gene: TRBD2
abundance: few
j_gene: TRBJ2-3
v_gene: TRBV30
CDR3aa: CAGGLASTDTQYF
CDR3nt: TGTGCCGGCGGACTAGCTAGCACAGATACGCAGTATTTT

d_gene: -
abundance: -
j_gene: TRBJ2-3
v_gene: TRBV15
CDR3aa: CATSREQGTQYF
CDR3nt: TGTGCCACCAGCAGAGAACAGGGAACGCAGTATTTT

d_gene: -
abundance: -
j_gene: TRBJ2-1
v_gene: TRBV28
CDR3aa: CASRSSYEQFF
CDR3nt: TGTGCCAGCAGGAGCTCGTATGAGCAGTTCTTC

d_gene: TRBD1
abundance: -
j_gene: TRBJ2-3
v_gene: TRBV11-2
CDR3aa: CASSLYRGADTQYF
CDR3nt: TGTGCCAGCAGCTTATACAGGGGAGCAGATACGCAGTATTTT

d_gene: -
abundance: -
j_gene: TRBJ2-3
v_gene: TRBV7-3
CDR3aa: CASSPGNVASLDTQYF
CDR3nt: TGTGCCAGCAGCCCCGGCAATGTTGCTAGCCTCGATACGCAGTATTTT

d_gene: TRBD1
abundance: few
j_gene: TRBJ2-7
v_gene: TRBV28
CDR3aa: CASSQQGYEQYF
CDR3nt: TGTGCCAGCAGTCAACAGGGGTACGAGCAGTACTTC

d_gene: TRBD2
abundance: few
j_gene: TRBJ2-3
v_gene: TRBV5-1
CDR3aa: CASSFGLVADTQYF
CDR3nt: TGCGCCAGCAGCTTTGGACTAGTTGCGGATACGCAGTATTTT

d_gene: -
abundance: -
j_gene: TRBJ1-2
v_gene: TRBV28
CDR3aa: CASGLNNYGYTF
CDR3nt: TGTGCCAGTGGGCTGAACAACTATGGCTACACCTTC